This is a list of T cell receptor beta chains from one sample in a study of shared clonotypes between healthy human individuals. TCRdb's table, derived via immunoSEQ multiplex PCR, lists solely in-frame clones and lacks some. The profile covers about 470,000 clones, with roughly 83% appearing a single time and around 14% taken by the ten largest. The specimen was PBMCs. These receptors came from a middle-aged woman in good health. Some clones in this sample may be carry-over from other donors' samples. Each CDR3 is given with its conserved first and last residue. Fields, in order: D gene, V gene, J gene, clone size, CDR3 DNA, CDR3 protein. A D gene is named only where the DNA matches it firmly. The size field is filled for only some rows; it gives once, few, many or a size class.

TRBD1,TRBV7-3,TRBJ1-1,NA,TGTGCCAGCAGCTCAACAGGGGGCCTAGAAGCTTTCTTT,CASSSTGGLEAFF
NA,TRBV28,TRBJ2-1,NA,TGTGCCAGCAGCCCGGGAGCTGGGAATGAGCAGTTCTTC,CASSPGAGNEQFF
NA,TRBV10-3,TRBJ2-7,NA,TGTGCCATCGAAGAAAGAAAGGGACGCTCCTACGAGCAGTACTTC,CAIEERKGRSYEQYF
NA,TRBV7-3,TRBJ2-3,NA,TGTGCCAGCAGCTTAATGCCCGACACAGATACGCAGTATTTT,CASSLMPDTDTQYF
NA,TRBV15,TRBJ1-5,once,TGTGCCACCAGCAGCGGACAGCCAAATCAGCCCCAGCATTTT,CATSSGQPNQPQHF
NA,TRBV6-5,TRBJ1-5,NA,TGTGCCAGCAGGTACAACAGGTACGACAATCAGCCCCAGCATTTT,CASRYNRYDNQPQHF
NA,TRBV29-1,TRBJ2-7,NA,TGCAGCGTTGGAATCGACTACGAGCAGTACTTC,CSVGIDYEQYF
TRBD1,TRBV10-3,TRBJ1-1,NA,TGTGCCGCACACGGGGACAGGACGAACACTGAAGCTTTCTTT,CAAHGDRTNTEAFF
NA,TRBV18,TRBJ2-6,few,TGTGCCAGCTCACCAGGAACCTCTGGGGCCAACGTCCTGACTTTC,CASSPGTSGANVLTF
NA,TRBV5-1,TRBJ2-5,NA,TGCGCCAGCAGCCCCCTGGTTGGGGGCGTAGGAGAGACCCAGTACTTC,CASSPLVGGVGETQYF
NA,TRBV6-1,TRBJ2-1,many,TGTGCCAGCAGTGAAGAACAGGGTTCCTACAATGAGCAGTTCTTC,CASSEEQGSYNEQFF
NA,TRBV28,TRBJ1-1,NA,TGTGCCAGCAGTTTTGGTCCCACTGAAGCTTTCTTT,CASSFGPTEAFF
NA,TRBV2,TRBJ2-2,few,TGTGCCAGCAGTGAAATCAACGGACGGTACACCGGGGAGCTGTTTTTT,CASSEINGRYTGELFF
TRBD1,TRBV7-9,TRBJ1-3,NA,TGTGCCAGCAGCTTAGCCCGACAGGGGACTGGAAACACCATATATTTT,CASSLARQGTGNTIYF
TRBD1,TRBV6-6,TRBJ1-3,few,TGTGCCAGCAGTTACGGACAGGGTGGAAACACCATATATTTT,CASSYGQGGNTIYF
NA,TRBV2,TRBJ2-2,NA,TGTGCCAGCAGCCGGGACTTCCCCTTCCCCGGGGAGCTGTTTTTT,CASSRDFPFPGELFF
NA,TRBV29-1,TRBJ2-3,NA,TGCAGCGTTGAACTGTTGTTGGGCACAGATACGCAGTATTTT,CSVELLLGTDTQYF
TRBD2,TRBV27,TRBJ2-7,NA,TGTGCCAGCAGTTTAAGAGGGACTAGCGGCTACGAGCAGTACTTC,CASSLRGTSGYEQYF
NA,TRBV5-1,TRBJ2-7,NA,TGCGCCAGCAGCCCGACTAGTTTGGCCTACGAGCAGTACTTC,CASSPTSLAYEQYF
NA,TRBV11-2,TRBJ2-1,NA,TGTGCCAGCAGCTTAACGGGGTTCTCCTACAATGAGCAGTTCTTC,CASSLTGFSYNEQFF
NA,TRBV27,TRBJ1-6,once,TGTGCCAGCAGTTTAGAGACTCCGGCCTTATCACCCCTCCACTTT,CASSLETPALSPLHF
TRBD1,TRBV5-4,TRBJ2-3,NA,TGTGCCAGCAGCTCCACGTCCGGGACAGGCACCAGAGATACGCAGTATTTT,CASSSTSGTGTRDTQYF
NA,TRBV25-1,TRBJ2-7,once,TGTGCCAGCAGTTCTGGCCGGGACCACTCCTACGAGCAGTACTTC,CASSSGRDHSYEQYF
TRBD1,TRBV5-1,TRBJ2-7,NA,TGCGCCAGCAGCTTGCCACAGGGGTACGAGCAGTACTTC,CASSLPQGYEQYF
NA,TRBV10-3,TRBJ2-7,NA,TGTGCCATCAGTGATATAAGGGAGAGTTCCTACGAGCAGTACTTC,CAISDIRESSYEQYF
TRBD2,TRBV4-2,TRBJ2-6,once,TGTGCCAGCAGCCAAGGGGGGGGCTCTGGGGCCAACGTCCTGACTTTC,CASSQGGGSGANVLTF
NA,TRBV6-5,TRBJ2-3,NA,TGTGCCAGCAGTTACGGAATGAGGATTACAGATACGCAGTATTTT,CASSYGMRITDTQYF
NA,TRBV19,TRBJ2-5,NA,TGTGCCAGTAGTACAACCTCGGCACTAGTCCAAGAGACCCAGTACTTC,CASSTTSALVQETQYF
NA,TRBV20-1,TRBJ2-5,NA,TGCAGTGCTCCCCCAGGGGAGACCCAGTACTTC,CSAPPGETQYF
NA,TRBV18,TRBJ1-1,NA,TGTGCCAGCTCACCCCAAGGGGACACTGAAGCTTTCTTT,CASSPQGDTEAFF
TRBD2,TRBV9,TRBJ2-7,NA,TGTGCCAGCAGCGTAGAGGGGACTAGCTTTTACGAGCAGTACTTC,CASSVEGTSFYEQYF
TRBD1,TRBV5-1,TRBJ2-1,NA,TGCGCCAGCAGCCGACCGGGACAGGGGTACAATGAGCAGTTCTTC,CASSRPGQGYNEQFF
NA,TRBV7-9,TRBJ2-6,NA,TGTGCCAGCAGCCCTAGACAGGCTGGGGCCAACGTCCTGACTTTC,CASSPRQAGANVLTF
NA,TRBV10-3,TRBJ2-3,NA,TGTGCCATCAGTGAGAATAAAGCAAGAAGCACAGATACGCAGTATTTT,CAISENKARSTDTQYF
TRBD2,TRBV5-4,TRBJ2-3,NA,TGTGCCAGCAGCTTAGCCCTAGCGGGAGCAGTGGATACGCAGTATTTT,CASSLALAGAVDTQYF
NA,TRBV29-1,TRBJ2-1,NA,TGCAGCGTTGCACCTTCCTACAATGAGCAGTTCTTC,CSVAPSYNEQFF
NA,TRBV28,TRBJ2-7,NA,TGTGCCAGCAGAACCTCAGGGTACTCTTACGAGCAGTACTTC,CASRTSGYSYEQYF
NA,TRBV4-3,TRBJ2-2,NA,TGCGCCAGCAGCCAAGATCCCCCATCTTGGAACACCGGGGAGCTGTTTTTT,CASSQDPPSWNTGELFF
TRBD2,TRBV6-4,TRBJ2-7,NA,TGTGCCAGCAGACCAGGGACTAGCGGCAGGTACGAGCAGTACTTC,CASRPGTSGRYEQYF
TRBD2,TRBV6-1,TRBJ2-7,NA,TGTGCCAGCACGACTAGCGGGAGGGCCTACGAGCAGTACTTC,CASTTSGRAYEQYF
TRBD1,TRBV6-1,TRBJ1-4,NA,TGTGCCAGCATCAAGGGGGCGGCTAATGAAAAACTGTTTTTT,CASIKGAANEKLFF
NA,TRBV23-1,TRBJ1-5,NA,TGCGCCAGCAGTCAATCGCCACAGTGGCCCCAGCATTTT,CASSQSPQWPQHF
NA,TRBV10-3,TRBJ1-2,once,TGTGCCATCAGCCCACAAGGGACACTCTATGGCTACACCTTC,CAISPQGTLYGYTF